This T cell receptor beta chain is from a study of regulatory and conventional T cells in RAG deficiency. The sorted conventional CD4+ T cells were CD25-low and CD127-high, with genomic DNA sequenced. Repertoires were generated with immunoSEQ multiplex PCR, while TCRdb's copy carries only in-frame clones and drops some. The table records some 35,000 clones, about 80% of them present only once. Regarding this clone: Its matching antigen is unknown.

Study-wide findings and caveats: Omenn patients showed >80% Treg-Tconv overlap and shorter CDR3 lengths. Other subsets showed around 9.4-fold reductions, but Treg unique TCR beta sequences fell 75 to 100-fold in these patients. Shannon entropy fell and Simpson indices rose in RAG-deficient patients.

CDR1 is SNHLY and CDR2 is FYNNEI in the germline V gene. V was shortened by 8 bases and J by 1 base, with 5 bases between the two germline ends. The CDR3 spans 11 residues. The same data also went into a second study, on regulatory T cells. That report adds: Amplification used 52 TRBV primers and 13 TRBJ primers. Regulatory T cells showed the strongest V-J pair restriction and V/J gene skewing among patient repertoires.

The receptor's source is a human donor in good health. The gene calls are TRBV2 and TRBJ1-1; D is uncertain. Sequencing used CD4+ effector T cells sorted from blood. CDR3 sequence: CASRGNTEAFF. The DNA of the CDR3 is TGTGCCAGCCGGGGGAACACTGAAGCTTTCTTT.